Reported below is one T cell receptor (beta chain). No antigen is known for it. This record comes from a study of Graves' ophthalmopathy and Graves' hyperthyroidism. The study, taken as a whole, reports: Sensitivity reached 55% to 71% and specificity 72% to 80% when the model predicted ophthalmopathy progression. Blood contained most expanded thyroid clonotypes exceeding 0.001 frequency. Between ophthalmopathy and stable hyperthyroidism, a 13-signature model drew a separation with about 88% sensitivity and about 80% specificity.

The authors amplified TCR beta CDR3 regions, and they did so from RNA transcripts for repertoire sequencing. First-round RT-PCR relied on HTBI primers, and a second-round multiplex PCR came next. TCRdb processed the multiplex PCR reads anew with MiXCR; each CDR3 protein has one entry. Among almost 400,000 distinct CDR3 sequences listed, about 17% were seen once. The PBMCs used were ones drawn from about 9.3 ml of fresh peripheral blood. Germline V gene lookup returns CDR1 MNHNS and CDR2 SASEGT. V was pared by 1 base and J by 2 bases, with 10 bases of the junction left unmatched. This CDR3 comprises 17 residues.

The sample comprised peripheral blood. The rearrangement uses TRBV6-1 and TRBJ2-7; 8 bases line up with TRBD1. This clonotype was sampled from a woman under 30 with Graves' ophthalmopathy. CDR3 amino acids: CASSEEDSRQGPYEQYF. The CDR3 bases are TGTGCCAGCAGTGAAGAGGACAGCAGACAGGGGCCCTACGAGCAGTACTTC.